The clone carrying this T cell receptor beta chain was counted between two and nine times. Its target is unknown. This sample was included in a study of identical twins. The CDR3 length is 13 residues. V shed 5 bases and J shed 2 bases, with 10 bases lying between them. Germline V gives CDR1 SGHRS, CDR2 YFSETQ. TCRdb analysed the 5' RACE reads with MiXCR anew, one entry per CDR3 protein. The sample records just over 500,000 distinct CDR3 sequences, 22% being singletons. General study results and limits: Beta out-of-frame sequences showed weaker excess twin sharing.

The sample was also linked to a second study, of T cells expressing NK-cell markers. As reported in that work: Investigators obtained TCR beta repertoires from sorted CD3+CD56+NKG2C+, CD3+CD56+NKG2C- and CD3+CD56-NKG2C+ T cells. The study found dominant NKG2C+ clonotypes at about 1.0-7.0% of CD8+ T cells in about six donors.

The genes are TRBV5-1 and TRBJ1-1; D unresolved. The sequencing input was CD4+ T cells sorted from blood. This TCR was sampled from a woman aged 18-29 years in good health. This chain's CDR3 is CASSEGSNTEAFF. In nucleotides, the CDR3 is TGCGCCAGCAGTGAAGGTTCTAACACTGAAGCTTTCTTT.